These T cell receptor beta chains were read from a single sample in a study of T cell responses to AZD1222 COVID-19 vaccine. Produced via immunoSEQ multiplex PCR; TCRdb's table is partial and in-frame only. Among roughly 150,000 clones, approximately 87% were seen once, and the ten largest hold roughly 9.7%. This sample comprised peripheral blood, obtained 28 days after the second AZD1222 dose. These receptors were collected from an adult who received the AZD1222 COVID-19 vaccine. The CDR3 runs from the conserved cysteine through the conserved F or W. The D gene is left open where the match is weak. A clone size is listed for some rows: how often the clone was seen (once, few, many), or a class if it is expanded.

J gene | clone size | V gene | D gene | CDR3 DNA | CDR3 protein
TRBJ1-6 | once | TRBV6-5 | TRBD1 | TGTGCCAGCAGAACGGGACAGGTTTATAATTCACCCCTCCACTTT | CASRTGQVYNSPLHF
TRBJ2-7 | NA | TRBV7-8 | NA | TGTGCCAGCAGCCGAGGGGACGGTACCTCACTCTACGAGCAGTACTTC | CASSRGDGTSLYEQYF
TRBJ1-1 | NA | TRBV5-4 | NA | TGTGCCAGCAGCTTGGTCAGGGACACTGAAGCTTTCTTT | CASSLVRDTEAFF
TRBJ2-1 | NA | TRBV9 | TRBD2 | TGTGCCAGCAGCGTAGGGGCGGGAGGGCTCTATGAGCAGTTCTTC | CASSVGAGGLYEQFF
TRBJ2-5 | NA | TRBV19 | TRBD1 | TGTGCCAGTAGTTCCGCGGACAGGGGAGAGACCCAGTACTTC | CASSSADRGETQYF
TRBJ1-1 | few | TRBV3-1/TRBV3-2 | NA | TGTGCCAGCAGCCAACCTGGACAGACGAACACTGAAGCTTTCTTT | CASSQPGQTNTEAFF
TRBJ1-3 | NA | TRBV7-2 | TRBD1 | TGTGCCAGCAGACTTAGGGACAGCGCTGGAAACACCATATATTTT | CASRLRDSAGNTIYF
TRBJ2-7 | NA | TRBV5-6 | NA | TGTGCCAGCAGCTTGCCAGGGTACCCCTACGGGCAGTACTTC | CASSLPGYPYGQYF
TRBJ1-5 | NA | TRBV6-5 | TRBD1 | TGTGCCAGCAGGGGGACAGGGGGGAATCAGCCCCAGCATTTT | CASRGTGGNQPQHF
TRBJ1-2 | NA | TRBV7-9 | TRBD1 | TGTGCCAGCAGCATTTCCAGGGGGCGAGTCGCTAACTATGGCTACACCTTC | CASSISRGRVANYGYTF
TRBJ2-4 | NA | TRBV11-2 | NA | TGTGCCAGCAGCCCCCCCACGCAGGGAGCCAAAAACATTCAGTACTTC | CASSPPTQGAKNIQYF
TRBJ2-3 | once | TRBV19 | NA | TGTGCCAGTAGGACCCCGGGACTTGGGGCTGGCACAGATACGCAGTATTTT | CASRTPGLGAGTDTQYF
TRBJ1-2 | NA | TRBV4-3 | NA | TGCGCCAGCAGCCAAGAGGCAGGGAGTATCGATGGCTACACCTTC | CASSQEAGSIDGYTF
TRBJ1-2 | NA | TRBV10-3 | TRBD1 | TGTGCCATCAGTGAGTGGTTCGGGACAGGGGCGCGAAGCTATGGCTACACCTTC | CAISEWFGTGARSYGYTF
TRBJ2-3 | NA | TRBV20-1 | NA | TGCAGTTTCAGATCCGCAGATACGCAGTATTTT | CSFRSADTQYF
TRBJ1-4 | NA | TRBV7-2 | TRBD1 | TGTGCCAGCAGCCCGGGACAGGGTGGCGAAAAACTGTTTTTT | CASSPGQGGEKLFF
TRBJ1-1 | NA | TRBV19 | TRBD1 | TGTGCCAGTAGTGGGACAGGGGGCGCCGGGAACACTGAAGCTTTCTTT | CASSGTGGAGNTEAFF
TRBJ2-7 | few | TRBV6-2/TRBV6-3 | TRBD1 | TGTGCCAGCAGTGGAGAGGGGACAGGGGACAACGAGCAGTACTTC | CASSGEGTGDNEQYF
TRBJ2-2 | NA | TRBV7-3 | NA | TGTGCCAGCAGCTTATACGGGGGCGGGGAGCTGTTTTTT | CASSLYGGGELFF
TRBJ2-1 | NA | TRBV13 | NA | TGTGCCAGCAGCTTACGTGGCGGGAAAAGGCGGGATGAGCAGTTCTTC | CASSLRGGKRRDEQFF
TRBJ1-1 | NA | TRBV5-1 | NA | TGCGCCAGCAGCTTACAGGGAGGGAACACTGAAGCTTTCTTT | CASSLQGGNTEAFF
TRBJ1-2 | NA | TRBV28 | NA | TGTGCCAGCAGTACGGGGGGGTACGGCTATGGCTACACCTTC | CASSTGGYGYGYTF
TRBJ2-1 | NA | TRBV10-3 | NA | TGTGCCATCAGTGACCGGGGCCCCCAGGACGTGATCTTC | CAISDRGPQDVIF
TRBJ2-1 | NA | TRBV20-1 | NA | TGCAGTGCTAGTGGGGGACTGGGTTGGAATGAGCAGTTCTTC | CSASGGLGWNEQFF
TRBJ1-4 | few | TRBV2 | NA | TGTGCCAGCAGTGAATGGGGGGAAAAACTGTTTTTT | CASSEWGEKLFF
TRBJ2-7 | NA | TRBV6-5 | TRBD2 | TGTGCCAGCAGTTGGACTAGCGGGAACCCCCACGAGCAGTACTTC | CASSWTSGNPHEQYF
TRBJ2-7 | NA | TRBV5-1 | TRBD1 | TGCGCCAGCAGCTCTGGGACAGGGTACGAGCAGTACTTC | CASSSGTGYEQYF
TRBJ2-7 | NA | TRBV7-2 | NA | TGTGCCAGCAGCTTGGGGGCGCTCTCTGGGCGGCAGTACTTC | CASSLGALSGRQYF
TRBJ2-7 | NA | TRBV21-1 | NA | TGTGCCAGCAGCTCCGGGCCCCGACCCTACGAGCAGTACTTC | CASSSGPRPYEQYF
TRBJ1-5 | NA | TRBV19 | NA | TGTGCCAGTAGTACCGACGGGGGGAATCAGCCCCAGCATTTT | CASSTDGGNQPQHF
TRBJ2-7 | NA | TRBV28 | TRBD2 | TGTGCCAGCAGTTTATCCCTAGCGGGGCTCTCCTACGAGCAGTACTTC | CASSLSLAGLSYEQYF
TRBJ2-6 | NA | TRBV7-9 | TRBD1 | TGTGCCAGCAGCTCCACAGGGGCTGGGGCCAACGTCCTGACTTTC | CASSSTGAGANVLTF
TRBJ1-5 | NA | TRBV28 | NA | TGTGCCAGCAGTGGACGGTTTAATCAGCCCCAGCATTTT | CASSGRFNQPQHF
TRBJ1-5 | NA | TRBV2 | NA | TGTGCCAGCAGTGAAATGGGCAGGAGCAATCAGCCCCAGCATTTT | CASSEMGRSNQPQHF
TRBJ2-1 | NA | TRBV5-4 | TRBD2 | TGTGCCAGCAGCCAGGGACTACCTAGGGATTACAATGAGCAGTTCTTC | CASSQGLPRDYNEQFF
TRBJ2-2 | NA | TRBV4-1 | NA | TGCGCCAGCAGCCAAAGCCAGTTGGTCACCGGGGAGCTGTTTTTT | CASSQSQLVTGELFF
TRBJ2-1 | few | TRBV7-3 | TRBD1 | TGTGCCAGCAGCTCAACAGGGGGCGTAGCTACCAATGAGCAGTTCTTC | CASSSTGGVATNEQFF
TRBJ1-1 | NA | TRBV12-3/TRBV12-4 | NA | TGTGCCAGCATCCCGGACCCTGGGAGTGAAGCTTTCTTT | CASIPDPGSEAFF
TRBJ2-7 | NA | TRBV6-5 | TRBD1 | TGTGCCAGCAGGCAGGACAGGGGGGCCTACGAGCAGTACTTC | CASRQDRGAYEQYF
TRBJ1-5 | few | TRBV30 | NA | TGTGCCTGGAGTCATGATAGCAATCAGCCCCAGCATTTT | CAWSHDSNQPQHF
TRBJ2-3 | NA | TRBV19 | TRBD1 | TGTGCCAGTAGGCTACAGGGGACAGATACGCAGTATTTT | CASRLQGTDTQYF
TRBJ1-2 | once | TRBV30 | NA | TGTGCCTGGAGTGTTAGGGTCAACTATGGCTACACCTTC | CAWSVRVNYGYTF
TRBJ2-1 | NA | TRBV24-1 | NA | TGTGCCACCAGTGACCGGGTCGATGAGCAGTTCTTC | CATSDRVDEQFF
TRBJ1-2 | once | TRBV7-9 | NA | TGTGCCAGCAGCTTAGAACCGCATGGCTACACCTTC | CASSLEPHGYTF